This is a list of T cell receptor beta chains from one sample in a study of T cell responses to AZD1222 COVID-19 vaccine. Profiling relied on immunoSEQ multiplex PCR, and the TCRdb table lists in-frame clones only, not all of them. The sample yields 180,000 or so clones, around 94% seen once. The sequencing here drew on peripheral blood, taken on day 0 of AZD1222 vaccination. The receptors were gathered from an adult in good health. Each CDR3 is given with its conserved first and last residue. Fields, in order: J gene, CDR3 length, V gene, clone size, D gene, CDR3 protein, CDR3 DNA. D genes are given only for firm matches. Clone size is not always given. Where it is, it says once, few, many or a class for expanded clones.

TRBJ1-6 | 13 | TRBV28 | - | TRBD1 | CASVTGERVPLHF | TGTGCCAGCGTGACAGGGGAAAGGGTACCCCTCCACTTT
TRBJ2-7 | 15 | TRBV2 | - | TRBD2 | CASSDRLAGAYEQYF | TGTGCCAGCAGTGATAGACTAGCGGGAGCCTACGAGCAGTACTTC
TRBJ2-2 | 14 | TRBV3-1/TRBV3-2 | - | TRBD2 | CASRLAGNTGELFF | TGTGCCAGTAGACTAGCGGGGAACACCGGGGAGCTGTTTTTT
TRBJ1-5 | 14 | TRBV6-1 | - | TRBD1 | CASSDRGRNQPQHF | TGTGCCAGCAGTGACAGGGGGCGAAATCAGCCCCAGCATTTT
TRBJ2-7 | 14 | TRBV30 | - | TRBD2 | CAWTLAGGYAEQYF | TGTGCCTGGACGCTAGCGGGAGGGTATGCCGAGCAGTACTTC
TRBJ2-4 | 14 | TRBV19 | - | TRBD1 | CASTLTGSVNIQYF | TGTGCCAGTACCCTGACAGGGTCCGTAAACATTCAGTACTTC
TRBJ2-7 | 12 | TRBV27 | - | - | CASSLSGTEQYF | TGTGCCAGCAGTTTATCCGGGACCGAGCAGTACTTC
TRBJ2-5 | 14 | TRBV19 | - | TRBD1 | CASSPGQGRETQYF | TGTGCCAGTAGTCCGGGACAGGGTCGAGAGACCCAGTACTTC
TRBJ1-6 | 13 | TRBV19 | - | - | CASSIGTYSPLHF | TGTGCCAGTAGTATCGGGACATATTCACCCCTCCACTTT
TRBJ2-2 | 15 | TRBV28 | - | TRBD1 | CASARYRGNTGELFF | TGTGCCAGCGCAAGATACAGGGGGAACACCGGGGAGCTGTTTTTT
TRBJ1-6 | 17 | TRBV4-1 | - | TRBD1 | CASSPRTGMVYNSPLHF | TGCGCCAGCAGCCCCCGGACAGGGATGGTGTATAATTCACCCCTCCACTTT
TRBJ1-1 | 13 | TRBV6-5 | - | - | CARTGETNTEAFF | TGTGCCAGGACGGGCGAGACGAACACTGAAGCTTTCTTT
TRBJ1-1 | 12 | TRBV12-3/TRBV12-4 | - | - | CASTYRSTEAFF | TGTGCCAGCACTTATCGGAGCACTGAAGCTTTCTTT
TRBJ1-1 | 15 | TRBV11-2 | - | - | CASSSRAGRYTEAFF | TGTGCCAGCAGCTCCAGGGCAGGGAGGTACACTGAAGCTTTCTTT
TRBJ1-1 | 16 | TRBV12-5 | - | TRBD1 | CASGPWTGGQNTEAFF | TGTGCTAGTGGTCCCTGGACAGGGGGCCAGAACACTGAAGCTTTCTTT
TRBJ2-1 | 15 | TRBV7-2 | - | - | CASSLDRGSYNEQFF | TGTGCCAGCAGCTTAGACCGGGGCTCCTACAATGAGCAGTTCTTC
TRBJ2-1 | 15 | TRBV11-3 | - | - | CASSSAGGTADEQFF | TGTGCCAGCAGCTCGGCCGGCGGGACGGCGGATGAGCAGTTCTTC
TRBJ1-1 | 16 | TRBV11-2 | once | - | CASSLEFGKMNTEAFF | TGTGCCAGCAGCTTAGAGTTCGGCAAAATGAACACTGAAGCTTTCTTT
TRBJ1-4 | 13 | TRBV9 | - | - | CASSAGQFEKLFF | TGTGCCAGCAGCGCAGGACAGTTTGAAAAACTGTTTTTT
TRBJ2-7 | 12 | TRBV10-3 | - | - | CAIKREAYEQYF | TGTGCCATCAAGAGGGAGGCCTACGAGCAGTACTTC
TRBJ2-7 | 13 | TRBV7-9 | - | - | CASSSRDNYEQYF | TGTGCCAGCAGCTCCCGGGACAACTACGAGCAGTACTTC
TRBJ1-1 | 15 | TRBV27 | - | TRBD1 | CASSPRDRGRTEAFF | TGTGCCAGCAGTCCCCGGGACAGGGGGCGGACTGAAGCTTTCTTT
TRBJ1-1 | 11 | TRBV30 | - | - | CACHINTEAFF | TGTGCCTGCCATATTAACACTGAAGCTTTCTTT
TRBJ1-2 | 14 | TRBV5-1 | - | - | CASSLEPINYGYTF | TGCGCCAGCAGCTTGGAACCCATAAACTATGGCTACACCTTC
TRBJ1-1 | 14 | TRBV4-2 | - | - | CASSHGGENTEAFF | TGTGCCAGCAGCCACGGGGGCGAGAACACTGAAGCTTTCTTT
TRBJ1-5 | 14 | TRBV30 | - | - | CAWSVSSSNQPQHF | TGTGCCTGGAGTGTTAGCAGTAGCAATCAGCCCCAGCATTTT
TRBJ1-2 | 16 | TRBV6-5 | once | TRBD1 | CASSYGTGGFGYGYTF | TGTGCCAGCAGTTACGGGACAGGGGGATTTGGCTATGGCTACACCTTC
TRBJ1-5 | 12 | TRBV19 | once | - | CASTVVGQPQHF | TGTGCCAGTACCGTGGTGGGTCAGCCCCAGCATTTT
TRBJ2-2 | 16 | TRBV5-4 | - | TRBD2 | CASSLGLAGVDGELFF | TGTGCCAGCAGCCTGGGACTAGCGGGAGTCGACGGGGAGCTGTTTTTT
TRBJ1-1 | 15 | TRBV28 | - | TRBD1 | CASSLTDRGHTEAFF | TGTGCCAGCAGTTTGACTGACAGGGGTCACACTGAAGCTTTCTTT
TRBJ2-2 | 14 | TRBV30 | - | - | CAWSAVALVGELFF | TGTGCCTGGAGTGCGGTAGCCCTCGTGGGGGAGCTGTTTTTT
TRBJ2-3 | 14 | TRBV29-1 | - | - | CSVGKGFSTDTQYF | TGCAGCGTTGGTAAAGGGTTCTCCACAGATACGCAGTATTTT
TRBJ1-1 | 13 | TRBV19 | - | - | CASSTHRDTEAFF | TGTGCCAGTAGTACCCACAGGGATACTGAAGCTTTCTTT
TRBJ1-1 | 22 | TRBV6-1 | - | TRBD1 | CASSEARVDRVSLLTKDTEAFF | TGTGCCAGCAGTGAAGCGAGAGTCGACAGGGTGTCCCTATTAACGAAAGACACTGAAGCTTTCTTT
TRBJ1-6 | 13 | TRBV27 | - | - | CASSSLTRSPMYF | TGTGCCAGCAGTAGCTTAACAAGATCCCCCATGTACTTT
TRBJ2-5 | 11 | TRBV27 | - | - | CASPGEETQYF | TGTGCCAGCCCAGGGGAAGAGACCCAGTACTTC
TRBJ2-4 | 20 | TRBV4-1 | - | TRBD1 | CASSQTPGTGGQEAKNIQYF | TGCGCCAGCAGCCAGACTCCCGGGACAGGGGGCCAAGAGGCCAAAAACATTCAGTACTTC
TRBJ2-4 | 16 | TRBV11-2 | - | - | CASSSNLLGAKNIQYF | TGTGCCAGCAGCTCAAACCTCCTAGGAGCCAAAAACATTCAGTACTTC
TRBJ1-2 | 13 | TRBV4-1 | - | - | CASSPDGNYGYTF | TGCGCCAGCAGCCCGGACGGAAACTATGGCTACACCTTC
TRBJ2-5 | 10 | TRBV12-3/TRBV12-4 | - | - | CASSRNGNYF | TGTGCCAGCAGTCGGAACGGAAATTACTTC
TRBJ1-2 | 14 | TRBV7-9 | - | TRBD1 | CASSLDQGAGGYTF | TGTGCCAGCAGCTTAGATCAGGGGGCGGGTGGCTACACCTTC
TRBJ2-7 | 15 | TRBV3-1/TRBV3-2 | - | TRBD2 | CASSISSGRGREQYF | TGTGCCAGCAGCATCTCTAGCGGGAGAGGTCGGGAGCAGTACTTC
TRBJ2-1 | 17 | TRBV7-8 | - | TRBD2 | CASSSRPSGSSYNEQFF | TGTGCCAGCAGCTCCCGCCCTAGCGGGAGCTCCTACAATGAGCAGTTCTTC
TRBJ2-5 | 16 | TRBV10-2 | - | TRBD2 | CASREGLAGEGETQYF | TGCGCCAGCAGGGAGGGACTAGCGGGAGAAGGAGAGACCCAGTACTTC
TRBJ2-3 | 15 | TRBV3-1/TRBV3-2 | - | - | CASSQDPVGLDTQYF | TGTGCCAGCAGCCAAGATCCAGTAGGCCTAGATACGCAGTATTTT
TRBJ1-2 | 14 | TRBV29-1 | - | - | CSVARPEANYGYTF | TGCAGCGTTGCTCGGCCAGAAGCTAACTATGGCTACACCTTC
TRBJ1-3 | 14 | TRBV2 | - | - | CASRGRDGGNTIYF | TGTGCCAGCAGGGGACGGGACGGCGGAAACACCATATATTTT
TRBJ1-1 | 12 | TRBV12-3/TRBV12-4 | - | TRBD1 | CASSLWDSEAFF | TGTGCCAGCAGTTTATGGGACAGTGAAGCTTTCTTT
TRBJ1-1 | 13 | TRBV5-1 | few | - | CASSLAGPTEAFF | TGCGCCAGCAGCTTGGCGGGGCCCACTGAAGCTTTCTTT
TRBJ2-1 | 14 | TRBV29-1 | - | - | CSVGVLRGGDEQFF | TGCAGCGTTGGGGTACTAAGAGGGGGTGATGAGCAGTTCTTC
TRBJ1-1 | 14 | TRBV5-4 | - | - | CASSLPGPNTEAFF | TGTGCCAGCAGCTTACCAGGACCGAACACTGAAGCTTTCTTT